The next 27 T cell receptor beta chains were all read from a single sample in a study of T cell responses to AZD1222 COVID-19 vaccine. Using immunoSEQ multiplex PCR, the repertoire was profiled, and TCRdb retains in-frame clones only, with some absent. Of roughly 110,000 clones detected, roughly 90% appear once; the ten largest clones hold about 4.8%. The starting material was peripheral blood, obtained on day 0 of AZD1222 vaccination. Receptor source: an adult in good health.

This clone occurred once. The rearrangement uses TRBV7-9 and TRBJ2-2; D unresolved. Germline V gives CDR1 SEHNR, CDR2 FQNEAQ (reference sequence). Trimming took 2 bases from V and 7 from J, leaving 8 bases between them. The CDR3 loop spans 13 amino acids. DNA for the CDR3: TGTGCCAGCAGCTTACTCCCGGACGGGGAGCTGTTTTTT. It yields the protein CASSLLPDGELFF. The full variable domain, with the rest looked up from reference TRBV7-9 and TRBJ2-2, is DTGVSQNPRHKITKRGQNVTFRCDPISEHNRLYWYRQTLGQGPEFLTYFQNEAQLEKSRLLSDRFSAERPKGSFSTLEIQRTEQGDSAMYLCASSLLPDGELFFGEGSRLTVL.

The chain recombines TRBV28 with TRBJ2-2; no firm D call. Germline CDR1 MDHEN, CDR2 SYDVKM. This CDR3 has 14 residues. V was trimmed by 6 bases and J by 2 bases, leaving 10 bases between them. The CDR3 nucleotides are TGTGCCAGCAGACCCTACCAAAACACCGGGGAGCTGTTTTTT. This gives the protein CASRPYQNTGELFF.

V is TRBV27 and J is TRBJ2-2; 14 bases align to TRBD2. V lost 5 bases, J lost 2 bases, and 10 bases stayed unmatched. From germline, CDR1 is MNHEY and CDR2 SMNVEV (reference sequence). The CDR3 has 19 residues. CDR3 in amino acids: CASSDETSGRAANTGELFF. CDR3 coding DNA: TGTGCCAGCAGTGACGAGACTAGCGGGAGGGCCGCAAACACCGGGGAGCTGTTTTTT.

This clone was seen only a few times. This chain connects TRBV4-1 to TRBJ1-5; unclear D gene. CDR3 length: 16 amino acids. Germline-derived CDR1 and CDR2 are MGHRA and YSYEKL. Trimming removed 0 bases at V and 3 bases at J, with 12 bases between. Written as DNA, the CDR3 is TGCGCCAGCAGCCAAGAGGGCGGGGTCAACAATCAGCCCCAGCATTTT. Its translation: CASSQEGGVNNQPQHF.

The rearrangement joins TRBV14 to TRBJ2-2; the match to TRBD1 covers 9 bases. CDR3 length: 15 residues. V trimming: 1 base; J trimming: 7 bases; junction bases outside the gene matches: 4. CDR1 and CDR2 (germline): SGHDN, FVKESK. CDR3 sequence: CASSQATGGLGELFF. The CDR3 bases are TGTGCCAGCAGCCAAGCGACAGGGGGTCTCGGGGAGCTGTTTTTT.

The sample holds one count of this clone. The J gene is TRBJ2-4, the V gene TRBV20-1; D gene uncertain. V was clipped by 3 bases and J by 0 bases, with 6 bases between them. Per the germline V gene, CDR1 is DFQATT and CDR2 is SNEGSKA (reference sequence). The CDR3 runs 13 residues. CDR3 nucleotides: TGCAGTGCTAGTAGCCTAGCCAAAAACATTCAGTACTTC. This translates into CSASSLAKNIQYF.

This clone came up once. The chain combines TRBV28 with TRBJ2-3; D may be TRBD1 or TRBD2 (6 bases each). The V gene's germline CDR1 is MDHEN and CDR2 SYDVKM. The germline V and J ends were trimmed by 2 bases and 3 bases, with 12 bases remaining between them. This CDR3 comprises 15 residues. CDR3 loop: CASSLRGAGTDTQYF. The CDR3 DNA reads TGTGCCAGCAGTTTAAGGGGGGCAGGTACAGATACGCAGTATTTT.

The chain combines TRBV4-3 with TRBJ1-4; 7 bases map to TRBD1. The V segment lost 4 bases and the J segment 5 bases; nucleotides outside the gene matches: 7. Per germline, CDR1 LGHNA and CDR2 YSLEER. This CDR3 region has 15 residues. CDR3 residues: CASSPMGQSNEKLFF. The CDR3, as DNA: TGCGCCAGCAGCCCCATGGGACAGTCAAATGAAAAACTGTTTTTT.

The CDR3 bases are TGTGCCAGCAGCACCCTTAACGTAGCACGAAAGCTTGAGCAGTTCTTC. This sequence encodes CASSTLNVARKLEQFF. The chain recombines TRBV21-1 with TRBJ2-1; TRBD2 reflects the table's D call only, with no check against the DNA. TRBV21-1 constitutes a pseudogene. The CDR3 is 16 residues long.

The chain links TRBV2 to TRBJ2-3, with TRBD1 as a possible D gene (5 bases). Germline lookup yields CDR1 SNHLY and CDR2 FYNNEI. Trimming stripped 0 bases from V and 4 bases from J, with 5 bases between. This CDR3 region has 13 residues. CDR3 coding DNA: TGTGCCAGCAGTGAAGCAGGGGCAGATACGCAGTATTTT. Its translation is CASSEAGADTQYF.

This chain links TRBV7-8 with TRBJ2-3, with 7 nucleotides matching TRBD2. CDR3 length: 16 amino acids. The junction had 12 bases not matched to a gene; V was cut back by 1 base and J by 8 bases. CDR1 and CDR2 from the germline V gene are SGHVS and FQNEAQ. CDR3 in amino acids: CASSLVTSGEGGTQYF. CDR3 nucleotide sequence: TGTGCCAGCAGCTTAGTGACGAGCGGGGAAGGCGGTACGCAGTATTTT. Together with reference TRBV7-8 and TRBJ2-3, the CDR3 gives the full variable domain: GAGVSQSPRYKVAKRGQDVALRCDPISGHVSLFWYQQALGQGPEFLTYFQNEAQLDKSGLPSDRFFAERPEGSVSTLKIQRTQQEDSAVYLCASSLVTSGEGGTQYFGPGTRLTVL.

The V and J genes are TRBV6-5 and TRBJ2-7, with 11 bases that match TRBD2. After removal of 4 bases from V and 2 bases from J, the junction contained 4 bases not matched to a gene. The V gene's germline CDR1 is MNHEY and CDR2 SVGAGI. The length of the CDR3 is 15 residues. CDR3 sequence: CASSSLAGGTYEQYF. CDR3 DNA sequence: TGTGCCAGCAGTTCCCTAGCGGGGGGAACCTACGAGCAGTACTTC.

A single count supports this clone. This rearrangement joins TRBV5-1 to TRBJ2-7; possibly TRBD1 for D (6 bases). The germline V gene has CDR1 SGHRS and CDR2 YFSETQ. Trimming removed 4 bases from V and 13 bases from J, with 30 bases in between. This CDR3 is 16 amino acids long. CDR3 loop: CASSGIGTRDTPSRYF. CDR3 coding DNA: TGCGCCAGCAGCGGCATCGGAACCCGGGACACTCCTTCAAGATACTTC.

V usage is TRBV7-3 and J usage is TRBJ1-1; unclear D gene. Germline assignment: CDR1 SGHTA and CDR2 FQGTGA. V was trimmed by 1 base and J by 3 bases, leaving 6 bases between them. This CDR3 has 13 amino acids. CDR3 amino acids: CASSLIRDTEAFF. CDR3 nucleotide sequence: TGTGCCAGCAGCTTAATCCGTGACACTGAAGCTTTCTTT.

The chain employs TRBV4-1 and TRBJ1-2; weak D call: TRBD1 (6 bases). The germline CDR1 and CDR2 sequences are MGHRA and YSYEKL. The CDR3 runs to 15 residues. Trimming left V 0 bases short and J 4 bases short, with 12 bases between. DNA for the CDR3: TGCGCCAGCAGCCAAGATATCGGGGGGCCCTATGGCTACACCTTC. This codes for CASSQDIGGPYGYTF.

The V call is TRBV29-1, the J call TRBJ2-1, with 9 nucleotides matching TRBD2. V lost 7 bases to trimming and J lost 4 bases; unmatched junction nucleotides: 8. CDR3 length equals 14 residues. The germline V gene encodes CDR1 SQVTM and CDR2 ANQGSEA. Here the CDR3 reads CSAKREDWYNEQFF. In DNA form, the CDR3 reads TGCAGCGCGAAGCGGGAGGATTGGTACAATGAGCAGTTCTTC.

A few counts support this clone. This sequence joins TRBV24-1 and TRBJ2-5, with 9 positions matching TRBD1. This CDR3 comprises 15 residues. The ends lost 3 bases at V and 7 bases at J; junction bases unmatched: 8. Germline values: CDR1 KGHDR, CDR2 SFDVKD. The CDR3 spells CATSDNSGQGVTQYF. In DNA form, the CDR3 reads TGTGCCACCAGTGATAACTCGGGACAGGGCGTGACCCAGTACTTC.

The J gene is TRBJ2-2, the V gene TRBV7-6; the D gene could be TRBD1 or TRBD2 (5 bases each). This CDR3 spans 15 amino acids. Trimming took off 7 bases at V and 0 bases at J, with 12 bases between the two ends. CDR1 is SGHVS, CDR2 FNYEAQ, per germline. The CDR3 DNA reads TGTGCCAGCACCCATTCGGGGCCGAACACCGGGGAGCTGTTTTTT. The encoded protein is CASTHSGPNTGELFF.

The rearrangement uses TRBV12-3 or TRBV12-4 and TRBJ1-4; D is uncertain. V lost 3 bases and J 7 bases, leaving 6 bases between the germline ends. The CDR3 runs 12 residues. The CDR3 here is CASSFTREKLFF. The CDR3 bases are TGTGCCAGCAGTTTTACACGTGAAAAACTGTTTTTT.

The rearrangement uses TRBV27 and TRBJ1-2, with 9 bases that match TRBD1. V lost 9 bases, J lost 4 bases, and 9 bases stayed unmatched. The CDR3 is 14 residues long. Germline CDR1 reads MNHEY; CDR2 reads SMNVEV (reference sequence). CDR3 sequence (DNA): TGTGCCAGTAAACCGGGACAGGGTCCCTATGGCTACACCTTC. Its protein product is CASKPGQGPYGYTF.

J is TRBJ1-4 and V is TRBV6-5; D may be TRBD1 (5 bases). The CDR3 length is 14 residues. The germline CDR1 and CDR2 sequences are MNHEY and SVGAGI. Between the trimmed V and J ends, which lost 11 bases and 6 bases, there was a span of 19 bases. The CDR3, as DNA: TGTGCCTGCGCGAGGGCGGGGCGGGATGAAAAACTGTTTTTT. It encodes CACARAGRDEKLFF.

The gene calls are TRBV6-4 and TRBJ2-1, with 9 nucleotides matching TRBD2. V gave up 2 bases and J gave up 0 bases; unmatched junction bases: 2. Germline V lookup: CDR1 MRHNA, CDR2 SNTAGT. This CDR3 has 16 amino acids. The DNA for the CDR3 is TGTGCCAGCAGTGACGTTAGCGGGAGCTCCTACAATGAGCAGTTCTTC. This codes for CASSDVSGSSYNEQFF.

The V gene is TRBV28, the J gene TRBJ1-3; weak D call: TRBD1 (5 bases). The length of the CDR3 is 14 residues. Germline CDR1 reads MDHEN; CDR2 reads SYDVKM. Trimming shortened V by 6 bases and J by 2 bases, and 11 bases separated the two germline ends. As DNA, the CDR3 is TGTGCCAGCAGGGGGTTACAGGCTGGAAACACCATATATTTT. Its protein is CASRGLQAGNTIYF.

J is TRBJ2-3 and V is TRBV20-1; no reliable D call. The CDR3 spans 13 residues. V was shortened by 3 bases and J by 1 base, with 8 bases between the two germline ends. Per germline, CDR1 DFQATT and CDR2 SNEGSKA (reference sequence). This CDR3 reads CSASIPGTDTQYF. The CDR3 DNA is TGCAGTGCTAGTATCCCGGGCACAGATACGCAGTATTTT.

The rearrangement links TRBV28 to TRBJ1-2, with a weak D call TRBD1 (5 bases). The CDR3 sequence is 13 residues long. Trimming took 5 bases from V and 8 from J, leaving 15 bases between them. Germline V gene data show CDR1 as MDHEN and CDR2 as SYDVKM. For the CDR3, the DNA is TGTGCCAGCAGTCTGGGGGGGGTTGGGGGCTACACCTTC. Protein sequence: CASSLGGVGGYTF.

The V call is TRBV12-3 or TRBV12-4, the J call TRBJ1-2; D perhaps matches TRBD1 (5 bases). CDR3 length equals 13 residues. Trimming took off 7 bases at V and 5 bases at J, with 14 bases between the two ends. DNA for the CDR3: TGTGCCAGCACCGACGGACACGAATATGGCTACACCTTC. Translating it yields CASTDGHEYGYTF.

The chain combines TRBV27 with TRBJ1-4; D is uncertain. Trimming took off 3 bases at V and 7 bases at J, with 15 bases between the two ends. This CDR3 is 15 amino acids long. Per germline, CDR1 MNHEY and CDR2 SMNVEV (reference sequence). CDR3 DNA: TGTGCCAGCAGTTTTTCCAGCCAGCGAGGTGAAAAACTGTTTTTT. Residues: CASSFSSQRGEKLFF.